The 19 T cell receptor beta chains below come from one sample, sequenced in a study of identical twins. From the 5' RACE reads, TCRdb called clonotypes with MiXCR, one entry per CDR3 protein. The sample carries some 1,700,000 distinct CDR3 sequences, about 30% recorded once. Sequencing was done on a sample of cord blood. The receptors come from a newborn girl in good health.

This clonotype was picked up a small number of times. V gene TRBV7-8 combines with J gene TRBJ2-5; TRBD2 matches 10 bases. The CDR3 spans 20 residues. The V segment lost 1 base and the J segment 5 bases; nucleotides outside the gene matches: 19. Germline CDR1 reads SGHVS; CDR2 reads FQNEAQ. CDR3 sequence: CASSLGASGRFMFSTETQYF. The CDR3 DNA reads as TGTGCCAGCAGCTTAGGAGCTAGCGGGAGATTTATGTTTAGTACGGAGACCCAGTACTTC.

V gene TRBV25-1 combines with J gene TRBJ1-2; D is perhaps TRBD1 (5 bases). The CDR3 is 15 residues long. Germline assignment: CDR1 MGHDK and CDR2 SYGVNS. The V and J ends lost 7 bases and 5 bases respectively, with 20 bases between them. The CDR3, as DNA: TGTGCCAGCATCAAAGTATGTGGGGGTTGGTATGGCTACACCTTC. This gives the protein CASIKVCGGWYGYTF.

The V and J genes are TRBV7-8 and TRBJ1-5; 8 positions match TRBD1. This CDR3 is built from 18 residues. The germline V gene encodes CDR1 SGHVS and CDR2 FQNEAQ. Losses at the gene ends were 3 bases for V and 0 bases for J; bases not matched to a gene: 10. The DNA of the CDR3 is TGTGCCAGCAGCTTGGGGACAGGAGGCTCATATAGCAATCAGCCCCAGCATTTT. It specifies CASSLGTGGSYSNQPQHF.

This clonotype has just a few counts. This chain links TRBV20-1 with TRBJ2-7; 7 positions match TRBD2. J lost 3 bases, V lost 3 bases, and 5 bases had no gene match. This CDR3 has 13 residues. Germline assignment: CDR1 DFQATT and CDR2 SNEGSKA (reference sequence). The CDR3 DNA reads TGCAGTGCTAGGCCGGGGACTAACTACGAGCAGTACTTC. Its protein product is CSARPGTNYEQYF.

The chain combines TRBV27 with TRBJ1-6; 11 bases align to TRBD1. V trimming: 2 bases; J trimming: 7 bases; junction bases outside the gene matches: 7. This CDR3 region has 17 residues. Germline V CDR1 and CDR2: MNHEY, SMNVEV (reference sequence). DNA for the CDR3: TGTGCCAGCAGTTTACTACCTAGGACAGGGGGCAATTCACCCCTCCACTTT. Protein product: CASSLLPRTGGNSPLHF.

This clonotype occurred a few times. The V gene is TRBV6-1, the J gene TRBJ2-3; 10 bases agree with TRBD2. The germline V gene encodes CDR1 MNHNS and CDR2 SASEGT. The CDR3 totals 19 residues. Germline trimming cut 0 bases from V and 1 base from J; bases unmatched to any gene: 10. Here the CDR3 reads CASSEALYPSGGCTDTQYF. The CDR3 nucleotides are TGTGCCAGCAGTGAAGCGCTGTATCCTAGCGGGGGCTGCACAGATACGCAGTATTTT.

This clonotype was seen ten or more times. The chain uses TRBV29-1 and TRBJ2-5; 9 bases fit TRBD1. CDR1 is SQVTM and CDR2 is ANQGSEA in the germline V gene. V trimming: 4 bases; J trimming: 4 bases; junction bases outside the gene matches: 1. The CDR3 spans 12 residues. The CDR3: CSVVGQGETQYF. In DNA form, the CDR3 reads TGCAGCGTTGTGGGACAGGGAGAGACCCAGTACTTC.

There are many counts of this clonotype. The J gene is TRBJ1-2, the V gene TRBV29-1, with D maybe TRBD1 (5 bases). This CDR3 has 12 amino acids. The V end was cut by 4 bases, the J end by 4 bases, with 10 bases between. Germline CDR1 is SQVTM and CDR2 is ANQGSEA. CDR3 loop: CSVATAIYGYTF. The DNA of the CDR3 is TGCAGCGTTGCGACAGCCATCTATGGCTACACCTTC.

The CDR3: CASSSGLAGGSRDEQFF. Here the CDR3 DNA reads TGTGCCAGCAGTTCGGGACTAGCGGGAGGGTCTCGCGATGAGCAGTTCTTC. The genes are TRBV28 and TRBJ2-1, with 16 bases fitting TRBD2. The germline V gene has CDR1 MDHEN and CDR2 SYDVKM. Trimming at V came to 4 bases and at J to 8 bases, leaving 8 bases not matched to a gene. This CDR3 spans 17 amino acids.

This sequence joins TRBV19 and TRBJ1-5; 7 bases are shared with TRBD1. Germline CDR1 and CDR2: LNHDA and SQIVND (reference sequence). V lost 9 bases to trimming and J lost 4 bases; unmatched junction nucleotides: 9. The CDR3 totals 14 residues. In DNA form, the CDR3 reads TGTGCCAGCATACAACAGGGGTTGAATCAGCCCCAGCATTTT. This translates into CASIQQGLNQPQHF. Using reference TRBV19 and TRBJ1-5 for the parts outside the CDR3, the full variable domain is DGGITQSPKYLFRKEGQNVTLSCEQNLNHDAMYWYRQDPGQGLRLIYYSQIVNDFQKGDIAEGYSVSREKKESFPLTVTSAQKNPTAFYLCASIQQGLNQPQHFGDGTRLSIL.

This chain connects TRBV7-2 to TRBJ1-5, with no clear D. Germline V lookup: CDR1 SGHTA, CDR2 FQGNSA. The CDR3 runs 15 residues. V lost 1 base, J lost 0 bases, and 7 bases lay in between. The CDR3 sequence: CASSLVSDSNQPQHF. The CDR3 DNA reads as TGTGCCAGCAGCTTAGTGTCAGATAGCAATCAGCCCCAGCATTTT. The complete variable domain, with remaining parts taken from reference TRBV7-2 and TRBJ1-5, reads GAGVSQSPSNKVTEKGKDVELRCDPISGHTALYWYRQSLGQGLEFLIYFQGNSAPDKSGLPSDRFSAERTGGSVSTLTIQRTQQEDSAVYLCASSLVSDSNQPQHFGDGTRLSIL.

This sequence joins TRBV12-3 or TRBV12-4 and TRBJ1-1, with TRBD1 as a possible D gene (6 bases). The CDR3 has 13 residues. V gave up 5 bases and J gave up 8 bases, with 15 bases separating them. CDR3 bases: TGTGCCAGCAGTGCGGGCGGGGGCGTGGAAGCTTTCTTT. It specifies CASSAGGGVEAFF.

The chain employs TRBV11-2 and TRBJ2-3; no clear D. Germline V gene lookup returns CDR1 SGHAT and CDR2 FQNNGV. V lost 5 bases, J lost 6 bases, and 15 bases lay in between. This CDR3 region has 14 residues. The CDR3 coding sequence is TGTGCCAGCAGCCAGTGGGTAGAATGGGATACGCAGTATTTT. It specifies CASSQWVEWDTQYF.

This clonotype was recorded once. The chain has TRBV10-3 and TRBJ2-7, with TRBD1 as a possible D gene (6 bases). The J call may be in error: the DNA end matches TRBJ2-4 better. CDR3 length: 12 residues. Germline values: CDR1 ENHRY, CDR2 SYGVKD. CDR3 nucleotide sequence: TGTGCCATCAGTAAACAGGGAAACATTCAGTACTTC. Protein product: CAISKQGNIQYF.

This clonotype was detected a few times. The V and J genes are TRBV12-3 or TRBV12-4 and TRBJ1-1; D remains ambiguous. V lost 6 bases and J lost 8, with 10 bases in between. The CDR3 consists of 11 residues. CDR3 in DNA: TGTGCCAGCAGCCTGATCGGGGAAGCTTTCTTT. Amino acid sequence: CASSLIGEAFF.

The V gene is TRBV29-1, the J gene TRBJ2-3; 9 bases map to TRBD1. The trim removed 8 bases at V and 7 bases at J, leaving 7 bases unmatched. The CDR3 length is 12 residues. Germline values: CDR1 SQVTM, CDR2 ANQGSEA. The CDR3 region is CSTGTGGYTQYF. The CDR3 nucleotides read TGCAGCACCGGAACAGGGGGCTATACGCAGTATTTT.

This clonotype was seen a few times. The chain uses TRBV28 and TRBJ1-5; the D gene is possibly TRBD1 (6 bases). The CDR3 runs 14 residues. The ends were cut back, 7 bases at V and 2 bases at J, with 12 bases in the middle. CDR1 and CDR2 from the germline V gene are MDHEN and SYDVKM. In DNA form, the CDR3 reads TGTGCCAGCATCGTAGGGGGGCGCAATCAGCCCCAGCATTTT. Its translation: CASIVGGRNQPQHF.

This clonotype was detected only a few times. The genes are TRBV12-3 or TRBV12-4 and TRBJ1-6, with 9 bases aligning to TRBD1. The CDR3 extends over 17 amino acids. V lost 1 base, J lost 11 bases, and 12 bases stayed unmatched. The CDR3 DNA reads TGTGCCAGCAGTTTAGAATCGGGGGGGACAGGGAGCCCACCCCTCCACTTT. It encodes CASSLESGGTGSPPLHF.

This clonotype occurred a few times. The chain employs TRBV5-1 and TRBJ2-1, with D maybe TRBD2 (6 bases). From germline, CDR1 is SGHRS and CDR2 YFSETQ. This CDR3 is 19 amino acids long. The germline V and J ends were trimmed by 0 bases and 0 bases, with 19 bases remaining between them. The CDR3 region has the DNA TGCGCCAGCAGCTTGGGGCAGACTAGTTACCGGAGCTCCTACAATGAGCAGTTCTTC. This encodes CASSLGQTSYRSSYNEQFF.